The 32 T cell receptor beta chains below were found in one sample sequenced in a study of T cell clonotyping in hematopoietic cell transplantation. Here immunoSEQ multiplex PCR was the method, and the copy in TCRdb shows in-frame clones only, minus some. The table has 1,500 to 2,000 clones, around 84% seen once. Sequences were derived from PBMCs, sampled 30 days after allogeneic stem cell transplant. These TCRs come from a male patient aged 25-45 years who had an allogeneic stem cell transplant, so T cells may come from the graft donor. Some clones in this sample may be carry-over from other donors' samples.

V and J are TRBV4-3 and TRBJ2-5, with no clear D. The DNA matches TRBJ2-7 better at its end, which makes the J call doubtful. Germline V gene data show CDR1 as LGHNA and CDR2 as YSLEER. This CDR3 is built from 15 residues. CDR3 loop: CASSQDFAETYEQYF. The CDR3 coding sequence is TGCGCCAGCAGCCAAGATTTTGCCGAGACCTACGAGCAGTACTTC.

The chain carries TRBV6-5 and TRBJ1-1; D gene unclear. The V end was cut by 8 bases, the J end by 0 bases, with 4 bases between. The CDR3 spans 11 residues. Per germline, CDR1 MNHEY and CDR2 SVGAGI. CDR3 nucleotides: TGTGCCAGCGGTCTGAACACTGAAGCTTTCTTT. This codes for CASGLNTEAFF.

In DNA, the CDR3 is TGTGCCAGCAGCGTGGGGCCCTGGAACACCGGGGAGCTGTTTTTT. Its translation: CASSVGPWNTGELFF. V and J are TRBV9 and TRBJ2-2; the D gene is possibly TRBD1 (5 bases). The V end was cut by 2 bases, the J end by 1 base, with 9 bases between. CDR1 is SGDLS, CDR2 YYNGEE, per germline. The CDR3 is 15 residues long.

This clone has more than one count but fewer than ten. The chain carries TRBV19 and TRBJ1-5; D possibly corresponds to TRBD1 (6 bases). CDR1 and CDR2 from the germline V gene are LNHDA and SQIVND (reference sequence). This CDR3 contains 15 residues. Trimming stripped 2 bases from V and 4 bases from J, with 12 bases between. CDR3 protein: CASSITPDRNQPQHF. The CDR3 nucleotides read TGTGCCAGTAGTATAACTCCGGACAGAAATCAGCCCCAGCATTTT.

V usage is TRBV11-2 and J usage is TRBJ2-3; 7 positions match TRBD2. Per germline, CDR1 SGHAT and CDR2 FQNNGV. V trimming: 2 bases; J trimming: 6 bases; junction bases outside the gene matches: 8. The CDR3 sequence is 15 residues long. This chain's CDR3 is CASSLRQSGADTQYF. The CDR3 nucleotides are TGTGCCAGCAGCTTACGTCAAAGCGGGGCGGATACGCAGTATTTT.

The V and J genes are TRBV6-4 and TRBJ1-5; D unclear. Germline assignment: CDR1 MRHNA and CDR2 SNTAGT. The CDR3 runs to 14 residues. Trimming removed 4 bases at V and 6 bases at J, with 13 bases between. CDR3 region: CASSADTVGQPQHF. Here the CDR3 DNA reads TGTGCCAGCAGTGCCGACACGGTTGGTCAGCCCCAGCATTTT.

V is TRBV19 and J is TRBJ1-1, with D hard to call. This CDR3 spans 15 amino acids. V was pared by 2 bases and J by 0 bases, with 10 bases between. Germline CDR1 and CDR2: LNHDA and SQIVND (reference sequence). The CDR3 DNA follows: TGTGCCAGTAGTATAAAGGCAGGCCTGAACACTGAAGCTTTCTTT. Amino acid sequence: CASSIKAGLNTEAFF.

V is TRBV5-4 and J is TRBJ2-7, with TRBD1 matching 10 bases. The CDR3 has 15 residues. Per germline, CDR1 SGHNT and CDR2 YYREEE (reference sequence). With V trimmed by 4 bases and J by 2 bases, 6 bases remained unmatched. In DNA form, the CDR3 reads TGTGCCAGCAGCGACACGGGACAGGGGACCTACGAGCAGTACTTC. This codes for CASSDTGQGTYEQYF.

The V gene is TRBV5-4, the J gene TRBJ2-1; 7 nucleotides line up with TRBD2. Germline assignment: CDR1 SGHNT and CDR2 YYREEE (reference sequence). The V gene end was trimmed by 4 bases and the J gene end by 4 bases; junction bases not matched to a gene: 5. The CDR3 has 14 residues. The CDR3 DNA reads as TGTGCCAGCAGCATCGGGACTACGTACAATGAGCAGTTCTTC. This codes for CASSIGTTYNEQFF.

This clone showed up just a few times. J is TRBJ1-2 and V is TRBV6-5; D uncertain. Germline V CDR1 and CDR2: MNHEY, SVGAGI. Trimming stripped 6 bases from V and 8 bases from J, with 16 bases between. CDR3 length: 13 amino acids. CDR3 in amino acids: CASSPWVSGGYTF. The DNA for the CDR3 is TGTGCCAGCAGCCCTTGGGTTTCGGGCGGCTACACCTTC.

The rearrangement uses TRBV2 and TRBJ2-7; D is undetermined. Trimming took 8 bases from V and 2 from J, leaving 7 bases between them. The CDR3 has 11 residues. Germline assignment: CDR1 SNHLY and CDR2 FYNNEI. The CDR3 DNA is TGTGCCAGCGAGAGAACCTACGAGCAGTACTTC. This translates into CASERTYEQYF.

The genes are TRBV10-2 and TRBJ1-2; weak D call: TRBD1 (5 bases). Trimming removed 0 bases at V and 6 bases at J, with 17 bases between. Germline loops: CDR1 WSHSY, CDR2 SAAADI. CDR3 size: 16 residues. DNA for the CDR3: TGCGCCAGCAGTGAGTCTGGACGGTGGGGGGGAGATGGCTACACCTTC. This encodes CASSESGRWGGDGYTF.

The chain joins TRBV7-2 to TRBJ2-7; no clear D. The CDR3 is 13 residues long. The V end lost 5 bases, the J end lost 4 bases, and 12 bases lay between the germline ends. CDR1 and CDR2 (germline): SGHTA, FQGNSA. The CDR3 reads CASSIEFQYEQYF. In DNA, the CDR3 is TGTGCCAGCAGCATAGAGTTCCAGTACGAGCAGTACTTC. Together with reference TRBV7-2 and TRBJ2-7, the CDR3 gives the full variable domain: GAGVSQSPSNKVTEKGKDVELRCDPISGHTALYWYRQSLGQGLEFLIYFQGNSAPDKSGLPSDRFSAERTGGSVSTLTIQRTQQEDSAVYLCASSIEFQYEQYFGPGTRLTVT.

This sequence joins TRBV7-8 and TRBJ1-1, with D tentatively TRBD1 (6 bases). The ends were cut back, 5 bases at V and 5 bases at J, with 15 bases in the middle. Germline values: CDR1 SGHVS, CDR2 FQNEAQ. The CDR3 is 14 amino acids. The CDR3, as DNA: TGTGCCAGCAGCGTAGGCGACAGGTATACTGAAGCTTTCTTT. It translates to CASSVGDRYTEAFF.

The CDR3 spells CASSLAVGVHEQFF. The CDR3 DNA follows: TGTGCCAGCAGCCTTGCTGTTGGGGTCCATGAGCAGTTCTTC. The chain employs TRBV7-6 and TRBJ2-1; D call uncertain. Trimming pared 5 bases from V and 8 bases from J, leaving 16 bases between. The V gene's germline CDR1 is SGHVS and CDR2 FNYEAQ. The CDR3 length is 14 residues.

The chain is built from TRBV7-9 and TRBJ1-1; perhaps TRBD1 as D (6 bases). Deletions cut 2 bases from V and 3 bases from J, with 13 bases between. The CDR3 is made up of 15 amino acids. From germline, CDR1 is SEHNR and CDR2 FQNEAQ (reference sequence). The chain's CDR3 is CASSLPGDQDTEAFF. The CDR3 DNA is TGTGCCAGCAGCTTACCAGGGGATCAAGACACTGAAGCTTTCTTT.

This chain's CDR3 is CASSPGFSYEQYF. CDR3 DNA: TGTGCCAGCAGCCCAGGATTCTCCTACGAGCAGTACTTC. The gene calls are TRBV5-6 and TRBJ2-7; D gene unclear. CDR1 and CDR2 (germline): SGHDT, YYEEEE. The CDR3 contains 13 residues. Trimming shortened V by 4 bases and J by 0 bases, and 8 bases separated the two germline ends.

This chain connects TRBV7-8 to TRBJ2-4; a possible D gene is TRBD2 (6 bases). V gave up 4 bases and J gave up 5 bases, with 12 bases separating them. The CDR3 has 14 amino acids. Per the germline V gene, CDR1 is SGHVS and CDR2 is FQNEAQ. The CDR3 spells CASSSGTPENIQYF. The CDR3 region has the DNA TGTGCCAGCAGCTCCGGGACTCCTGAAAACATTCAGTACTTC. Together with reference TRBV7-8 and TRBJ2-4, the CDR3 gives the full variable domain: GAGVSQSPRYKVAKRGQDVALRCDPISGHVSLFWYQQALGQGPEFLTYFQNEAQLDKSGLPSDRFFAERPEGSVSTLKIQRTQQEDSAVYLCASSSGTPENIQYFGAGTRLSVL.

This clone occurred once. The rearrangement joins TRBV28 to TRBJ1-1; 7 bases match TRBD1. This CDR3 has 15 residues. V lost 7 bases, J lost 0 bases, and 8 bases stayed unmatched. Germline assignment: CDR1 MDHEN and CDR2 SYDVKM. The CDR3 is CASNRGTAMNTEAFF. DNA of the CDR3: TGTGCCAGCAATAGGGGGACAGCGATGAACACTGAAGCTTTCTTT. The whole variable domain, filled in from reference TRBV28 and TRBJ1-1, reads DVKVTQSSRYLVKRTGEKVFLECVQDMDHENMFWYRQDPGLGLRLIYFSYDVKMKEKGDIPEGYSVSREKKERFSLILESASTNQTSMYLCASNRGTAMNTEAFFGQGTRLTVV.

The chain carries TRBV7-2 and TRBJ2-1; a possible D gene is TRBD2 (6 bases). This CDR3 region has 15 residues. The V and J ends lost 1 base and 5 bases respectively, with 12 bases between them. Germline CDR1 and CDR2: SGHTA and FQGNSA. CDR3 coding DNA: TGTGCCAGCAGCTTAGGCGGGGAATCACACAATGAGCAGTTCTTC. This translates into CASSLGGESHNEQFF.

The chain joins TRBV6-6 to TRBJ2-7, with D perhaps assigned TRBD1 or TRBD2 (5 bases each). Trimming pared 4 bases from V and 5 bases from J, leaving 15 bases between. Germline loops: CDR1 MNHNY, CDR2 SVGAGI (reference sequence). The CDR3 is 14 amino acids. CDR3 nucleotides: TGTGCCAGCAGTTTCCCGGGACGTCGTGACGAGCAGTACTTC. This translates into CASSFPGRRDEQYF.

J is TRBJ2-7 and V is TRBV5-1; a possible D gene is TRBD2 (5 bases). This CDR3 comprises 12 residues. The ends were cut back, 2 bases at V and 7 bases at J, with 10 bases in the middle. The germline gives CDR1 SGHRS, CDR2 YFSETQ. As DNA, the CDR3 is TGCGCCAGCAGCTTATCGGGGTTTGAGCAGTACTTC. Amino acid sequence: CASSLSGFEQYF.

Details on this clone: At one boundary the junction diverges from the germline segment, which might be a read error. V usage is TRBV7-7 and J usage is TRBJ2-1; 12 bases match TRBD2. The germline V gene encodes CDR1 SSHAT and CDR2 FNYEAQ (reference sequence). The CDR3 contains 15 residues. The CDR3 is CASSPLAGGTNEQFF. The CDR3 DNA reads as TGTGCTAGCAGCCCACTAGCGGGGGGTACTAATGAGCAGTTCTTC.

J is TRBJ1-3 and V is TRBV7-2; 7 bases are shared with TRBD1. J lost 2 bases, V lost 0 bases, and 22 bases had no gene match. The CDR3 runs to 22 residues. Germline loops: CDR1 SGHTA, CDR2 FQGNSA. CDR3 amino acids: CASSLALPQDRVGDGAGNTIYF. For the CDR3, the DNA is TGTGCCAGCAGCTTAGCCCTTCCCCAAGACAGGGTGGGAGACGGAGCTGGAAACACCATATATTTT.

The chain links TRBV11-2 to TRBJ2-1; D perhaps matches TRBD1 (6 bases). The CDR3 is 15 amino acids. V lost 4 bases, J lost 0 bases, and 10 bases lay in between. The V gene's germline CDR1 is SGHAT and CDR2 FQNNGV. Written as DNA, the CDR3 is TGTGCCAGCAGCTCAACAGGGTTCTCCTACAATGAGCAGTTCTTC. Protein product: CASSSTGFSYNEQFF.

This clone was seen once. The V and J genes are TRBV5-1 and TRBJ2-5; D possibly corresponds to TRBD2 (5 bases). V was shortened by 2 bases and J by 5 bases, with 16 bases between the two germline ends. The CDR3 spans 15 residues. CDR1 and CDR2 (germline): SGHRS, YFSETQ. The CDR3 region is CASSFLSSRSETQYF. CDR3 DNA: TGCGCCAGCAGCTTTCTTTCTAGCCGCTCGGAGACCCAGTACTTC.

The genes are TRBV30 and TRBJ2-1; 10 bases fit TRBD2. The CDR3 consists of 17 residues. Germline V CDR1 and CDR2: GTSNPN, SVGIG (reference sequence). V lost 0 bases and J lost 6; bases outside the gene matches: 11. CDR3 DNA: TGTGCCTGGAGTGTCCCTTTTCTAGCGGGAGCGGCCAATGAGCAGTTCTTC. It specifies CAWSVPFLAGAANEQFF.

The DNA of the CDR3 is TGTGCCAGCAGCTTGACTAGCGGCACAGATACGCAGTATTTT. Amino acid sequence: CASSLTSGTDTQYF. The chain employs TRBV11-2 and TRBJ2-3; 8 bases line up with TRBD2. This CDR3 has 14 amino acids. Trimming took 3 bases from V and 1 from J; bases not matched to a gene: 0. From germline, CDR1 is SGHAT and CDR2 FQNNGV.

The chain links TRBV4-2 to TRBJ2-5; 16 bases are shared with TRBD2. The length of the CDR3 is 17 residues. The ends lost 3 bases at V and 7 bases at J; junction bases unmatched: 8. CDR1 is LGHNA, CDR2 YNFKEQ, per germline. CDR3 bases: TGTGCCAGCAGCCAGGCTGGGACTAGCGGGAGGGACGGGACCCAGTACTTC. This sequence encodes CASSQAGTSGRDGTQYF.

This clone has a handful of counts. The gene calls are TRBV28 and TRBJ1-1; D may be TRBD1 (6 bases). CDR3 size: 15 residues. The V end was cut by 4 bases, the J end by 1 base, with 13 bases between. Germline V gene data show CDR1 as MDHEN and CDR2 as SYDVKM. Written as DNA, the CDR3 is TGTGCCAGCAGTTCGCGGGGGCGGGGGAACACTGAAGCTTTCTTT. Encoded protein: CASSSRGRGNTEAFF.

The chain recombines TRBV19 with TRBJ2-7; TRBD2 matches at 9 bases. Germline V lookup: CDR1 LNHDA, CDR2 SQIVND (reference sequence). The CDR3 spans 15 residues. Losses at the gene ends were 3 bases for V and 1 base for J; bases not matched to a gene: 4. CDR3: CASSIGRGGSYEQYF. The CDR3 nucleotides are TGTGCCAGTAGTATCGGGCGGGGGGGATCCTACGAGCAGTACTTC.

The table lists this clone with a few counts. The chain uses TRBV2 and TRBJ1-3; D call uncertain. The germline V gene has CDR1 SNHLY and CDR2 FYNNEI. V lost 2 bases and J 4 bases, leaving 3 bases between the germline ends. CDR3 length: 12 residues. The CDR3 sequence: CASSELGNTIYF. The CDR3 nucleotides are TGTGCCAGCAGTGAACTAGGAAACACCATATATTTT.